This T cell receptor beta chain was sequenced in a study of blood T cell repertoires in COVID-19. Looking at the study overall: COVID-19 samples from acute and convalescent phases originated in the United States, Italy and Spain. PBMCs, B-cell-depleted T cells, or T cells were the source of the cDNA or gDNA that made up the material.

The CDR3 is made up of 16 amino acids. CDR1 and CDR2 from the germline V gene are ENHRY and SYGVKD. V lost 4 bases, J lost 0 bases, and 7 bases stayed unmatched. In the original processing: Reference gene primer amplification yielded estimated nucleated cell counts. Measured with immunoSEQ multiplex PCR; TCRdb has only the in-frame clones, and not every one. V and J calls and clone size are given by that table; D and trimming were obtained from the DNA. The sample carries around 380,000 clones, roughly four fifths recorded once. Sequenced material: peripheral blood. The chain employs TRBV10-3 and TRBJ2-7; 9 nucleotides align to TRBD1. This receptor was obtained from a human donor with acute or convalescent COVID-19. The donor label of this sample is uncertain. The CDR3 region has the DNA TGTGCCATCAGTGTGGGGGGACAGGGAAGCTCCTACGAGCAGTACTTC. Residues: CAISVGGQGSSYEQYF.